This T cell receptor (beta chain) originates from a study of early T cells in non-severe SARS-CoV-2 infection. Whole-study context: Sequencing of unsorted whole blood was done on bulk RNA, leaving chains unpaired.

Attachment of unique molecular identifiers was made to individual cDNA molecules. TCRdb re-called the 5' RACE reads through MiXCR, storing one row per CDR3 protein. The sample lists roughly 120,000 distinct CDR3 sequences, more than 12% occurring once. The CDR3 sequence is 13 residues long. The V gene's germline CDR1 is SGHAT and CDR2 FQNNGV. Trimming took 1 base from V and 4 from J, leaving 5 bases between them. The sample consisted of whole blood. The chain joins TRBV11-2 to TRBJ1-3; D unresolved. This clonotype was obtained from an adult who was a healthcare worker with PCR-confirmed SARS-CoV-2 infection or an uninfected control (not recorded which). CDR3 region: CASSLGGGNTIYF. CDR3 DNA: TGTGCCAGCAGCTTAGGAGGAGGAAACACCATATATTTT.